Listed below are T cell receptor beta chains from one sample, sequenced in a study of T cell responses to AZD1222 COVID-19 vaccine. Measured with immunoSEQ multiplex PCR; TCRdb has only the in-frame clones, and not every one. This sample yields about 120,000 clones, of which roughly nine tenths are seen a single time; 5% to 6.5% belongs to the top ten. The material sequenced was peripheral blood, taken on day 0 of AZD1222 vaccination. These receptor sequences come from an adult in good health. Each CDR3 is given with its conserved first and last residue. D genes are given only for firm matches. The size entry is marked missing in some rows and otherwise reads once, few, many or a size class.

J gene: TRBJ1-1; V gene: TRBV3-1/TRBV3-2; D gene: -; clone size: -; CDR3 DNA: TGTGCCAGCAGCCCCGGGGGGGCTGAAGCTTTCTTT; CDR3 protein: CASSPGGAEAFF
J gene: TRBJ1-3; V gene: TRBV5-3; D gene: -; clone size: -; CDR3 DNA: TGTGCCAGCCAACCTCCGGGACTCCCTCACCTGTCTGGAAACACCATATATTTT; CDR3 protein: CASQPPGLPHLSGNTIYF
J gene: TRBJ2-7; V gene: TRBV2; D gene: -; clone size: few; CDR3 DNA: TGTGCCAGCACTTGGGACGAACGTTGGGGAAAGTACTTC; CDR3 protein: CASTWDERWGKYF
J gene: TRBJ1-1; V gene: TRBV9; D gene: -; clone size: -; CDR3 DNA: TGTGCCAGCAGCGAGAATGGGGCTGAAGCTTTCTTT; CDR3 protein: CASSENGAEAFF
J gene: TRBJ1-6; V gene: TRBV7-9; D gene: -; clone size: -; CDR3 DNA: TGTGCCAGCAGCTTAGGTGGAGCTACACCCCTCCACTTT; CDR3 protein: CASSLGGATPLHF
J gene: TRBJ2-7; V gene: TRBV2; D gene: -; clone size: -; CDR3 DNA: TGTGCCAGCAGTGCAACTCAGGAGTACTACGAGCAGTACTTC; CDR3 protein: CASSATQEYYEQYF
J gene: TRBJ1-2; V gene: TRBV10-2; D gene: -; clone size: -; CDR3 DNA: TGCGCCAGCAGTGAGTCTCGGGTGGGCAGGGAAGACTTC; CDR3 protein: CASSESRVGREDF
J gene: TRBJ1-1; V gene: TRBV10-2; D gene: TRBD1; clone size: once; CDR3 DNA: TGCGCCAGCAGTGACCCGGGACAGCCGAACACTGAAGCTTTCTTT; CDR3 protein: CASSDPGQPNTEAFF
J gene: TRBJ1-4; V gene: TRBV12-5; D gene: -; clone size: -; CDR3 DNA: TGTGCTAGTGGTTGGGGCCAGAATGAAAAACTGTTTTTT; CDR3 protein: CASGWGQNEKLFF
J gene: TRBJ1-6; V gene: TRBV30; D gene: TRBD1; clone size: once; CDR3 DNA: TGTGCCTGGACCGGGACAGAAAATTCACCCCTCCACTTT; CDR3 protein: CAWTGTENSPLHF
J gene: TRBJ1-1; V gene: TRBV14; D gene: -; clone size: -; CDR3 DNA: TGTGCCAGCAGCCAAGATGTCCATCGGAGAAAGGCTTTCTTT; CDR3 protein: CASSQDVHRRKAFF
J gene: TRBJ1-1; V gene: TRBV19; D gene: -; clone size: -; CDR3 DNA: TGTGCCACCGCGGCGGGGTACACTGAAGCTTTCTTT; CDR3 protein: CATAAGYTEAFF
J gene: TRBJ1-5; V gene: TRBV2; D gene: -; clone size: -; CDR3 DNA: TGTGCCAGCAGTGAAGCGGGGACACAAGCCCAGCCCCAGCATTTT; CDR3 protein: CASSEAGTQAQPQHF
J gene: TRBJ2-1; V gene: TRBV27; D gene: -; clone size: -; CDR3 DNA: TGTGCCAGCTGGGGAACCAATGAGCAGTTCTTC; CDR3 protein: CASWGTNEQFF
J gene: TRBJ2-3; V gene: TRBV20-1; D gene: -; clone size: -; CDR3 DNA: TGCAGTGCTAGGGCCGGGAATACGCAGTATTTT; CDR3 protein: CSARAGNTQYF
J gene: TRBJ2-1; V gene: TRBV11-2; D gene: TRBD2; clone size: -; CDR3 DNA: TGTGCCAGCAGCCGAGGTAGCGGGACCTACAATGAGCAGTTCTTC; CDR3 protein: CASSRGSGTYNEQFF
J gene: TRBJ2-1; V gene: TRBV11-1; D gene: -; clone size: -; CDR3 DNA: TGTGCCAGCAGCTTAGTTCGGGAGAAGGGTGAGCAGTTCTTC; CDR3 protein: CASSLVREKGEQFF
J gene: TRBJ1-1; V gene: TRBV11-3; D gene: TRBD1; clone size: -; CDR3 DNA: TGTGCCAGCAGCCCCTCTCCGGACAGGGTTGGGAACACTGAAGCTTTCTTT; CDR3 protein: CASSPSPDRVGNTEAFF
J gene: TRBJ1-6; V gene: TRBV5-6; D gene: TRBD1; clone size: -; CDR3 DNA: TGTGCCAGCAGCTTCACAGGGGTCATTAATTCACCCCTCCACTTT; CDR3 protein: CASSFTGVINSPLHF
J gene: TRBJ2-5; V gene: TRBV9; D gene: -; clone size: -; CDR3 DNA: TGTGCCAGCAGCCCTCAAGGCAGGGAGAAAGAGTCCCAGTACTTC; CDR3 protein: CASSPQGREKESQYF
J gene: TRBJ2-7; V gene: TRBV5-4; D gene: -; clone size: -; CDR3 DNA: TGTGCCAGCAGCTTCCGGGGGTTGGAGCAGTACTTC; CDR3 protein: CASSFRGLEQYF
J gene: TRBJ2-5; V gene: TRBV19; D gene: -; clone size: -; CDR3 DNA: TGTGCCAGTAGTAGAGGGACACCGTACCAAGAGACCCAGTACTTC; CDR3 protein: CASSRGTPYQETQYF
J gene: TRBJ1-1; V gene: TRBV3-1/TRBV3-2; D gene: -; clone size: -; CDR3 DNA: TGTGCCAGCAGCCAATTAGGGGGGAACGAAGCTTTCTTT; CDR3 protein: CASSQLGGNEAFF
J gene: TRBJ1-5; V gene: TRBV19; D gene: TRBD1; clone size: -; CDR3 DNA: TGTGCCAGTAAGGCCGCCGGGACAGGCAGGAATCAGCCCCAGCATTTT; CDR3 protein: CASKAAGTGRNQPQHF
J gene: TRBJ2-2; V gene: TRBV9; D gene: -; clone size: -; CDR3 DNA: TGTGCCAGCAGCGCTGGGGCCGGGGAGCTGTTTTTT; CDR3 protein: CASSAGAGELFF
J gene: TRBJ1-1; V gene: TRBV5-8; D gene: TRBD1; clone size: -; CDR3 DNA: TGTGCCAGCCGGGGGGACAGCCCCGGAATAAGAAACACTGAAGCTTTCTTT; CDR3 protein: CASRGDSPGIRNTEAFF